This T cell receptor (beta chain) appears in the sequencing data of a study of cytomegalovirus exposure and HLA in healthy donors. CDR3 length: 14 residues. Germline V gives CDR1 KGHSH, CDR2 LQKENI. V lost 4 bases, J lost 2 bases, and 12 bases lay in between. Study observations and caveats: Reports indicate that TCR beta sequences accurately predicted the HLA-A and HLA-B alleles of most subjects. It was reported in a later analysis that an Asian-associated ancestry cluster showed fewer N-insertions than the approximately 670-donor mean. Previous analysis showed most TCR beta V segments were productive about 87% or about 30% of the time.

This clone was seen a single time. Its antigen remains unknown. 13 Jbeta primers and 60 Vbeta primers were used for the PCR. Assay: immunoSEQ multiplex PCR; the TCRdb copy retains only in-frame clones and omits some. Among approximately 150,000 clones listed, 81% were seen once. This chain uses TRBV18 with TRBJ2-7; D gene uncertain. The receptor was derived from a man in his forties or fifties in good health and CMV-seropositive. Material: PBMCs. This CDR3 reads CASSLTRTPYEQYF. The CDR3 nucleotides read TGTGCCAGCTCACTCACAAGAACCCCCTACGAGCAGTACTTC.